This T cell receptor beta chain was identified in a study of cytomegalovirus exposure and HLA in healthy donors. General study results and limits: The investigators catalogued 164 TCR beta chains as cytomegalovirus-associated. Presence/absence results assume similar sequencing depth per donor, which may not hold.

Turning to this clone: Its antigen is not identified.

The CDR3 has 16 amino acids. Per germline, CDR1 SGDLS and CDR2 YYNGEE. After removal of 3 bases from V and 1 base from J, the junction contained 6 bases not matched to a gene. This PCR relied on a set of 60 Vbeta primers and 13 Jbeta primers. Some clones are missing from TCRdb's copy, which holds only in-frame ones; the method was immunoSEQ multiplex PCR. The sample yields 150,000 or so clones, approximately 74% seen once. The sequence derives from a man younger than 40 in good health and CMV-seronegative. The rearrangement links TRBV9 to TRBJ2-3; 9 nucleotides line up with TRBD2. Sequencing was carried out using PBMCs. CDR3 nucleotides: TGTGCCAGCAGCGAGGCCCAGCGGGGGGGCACAGATACGCAGTATTTT. Translated, it gives CASSEAQRGGTDTQYF.